The source of this T cell receptor (beta chain) is a study of T cell responses to AZD1222 COVID-19 vaccine. Findings and caveats of the study: Two doses of AZD1222 preceded a rise in Spike-specific TCR breadth and depth. Females made up more of the donors, who were largely white British, and clonal diversity may have come out too low. AZD1222 recipients seropositive at baseline numbered only 5 or 6.

As concerns this clone: Its cognate antigen is unknown.

The repertoire was sequenced with immunoSEQ multiplex PCR; TCRdb's copy has only in-frame clones and lacks some. Among over 45,000 clones listed, roughly 80% were seen once. The CDR3 extends over 15 amino acids. CDR1 is SGHAT and CDR2 is FQNNGV in the germline V gene. V was trimmed by 5 bases and J by 1 base, leaving 12 bases between them. The receptor's source is an adult in good health. This sample comprised peripheral blood, obtained on day 0 of AZD1222 vaccination. This sequence joins TRBV11-2 and TRBJ2-4; the D gene is possibly TRBD2 (5 bases). The CDR3 DNA reads as TGTGCCAGCAGCCCCGGGGTTGGGGCCAAAAACATTCAGTACTTC. Protein: CASSPGVGAKNIQYF.